These T cell receptor beta chains were read from a single sample in a study of blood T cell repertoires in COVID-19. The method was immunoSEQ multiplex PCR; TCRdb's version includes in-frame clones alone and lacks a portion of them. The sample has some 10,000 clones, approximately 88% seen once. The source material was peripheral blood. The receptor set was obtained from a human donor in a cohort sampled during active COVID-19. Each CDR3 is given with its conserved first and last residue. Each record gives: clone size, J gene, V gene, CDR3 protein. Clone size is shown for a subset of rows, as once, few, many or a class of expanded clone.

-	TRBJ2-1	TRBV11-1	CASANRWGRNEQFF
-	TRBJ1-3	TRBV5-4	CASSLAGTAGNTIYF
-	TRBJ1-4	TRBV15	CATSKTGITNEKLFF
-	TRBJ1-4	TRBV4-1	CASSQGGTLKRKLFF
-	TRBJ2-5	TRBV2	CASGGTGETQYF
-	TRBJ2-5	TRBV3-1/TRBV3-2	CASSPNGGGETQYF
-	TRBJ2-3	TRBV7-9	CASSARRSAYTDTQYF
-	TRBJ1-2	TRBV6-1	CASSDTGSYGYTF
-	TRBJ2-5	TRBV5-6	CASSLPSQETQYF
-	TRBJ1-6	TRBV4-3	CASSHETGGLDSPLHF
few	TRBJ2-2	TRBV5-1	CASSSGLAGGYANTGELFF
-	TRBJ2-2	TRBV5-1	CASSLGARTGNTGELFF
-	TRBJ2-1	TRBV4-2	CASRRQQMGDSYNEQFF
-	TRBJ1-3	TRBV5-8	CASSLTGFNGNTIYF
-	TRBJ2-7	TRBV29-1	CSVEGGQPYEQYF
-	TRBJ1-2	TRBV6-5	CASSQTVNYGYTF
-	TRBJ1-5	TRBV10-3	CAISTGRNNQPQHF
-	TRBJ2-7	TRBV18	CASSTGFSYEQYF
once	TRBJ1-1	TRBV7-3	CASSLQSGMNTEAFF
-	TRBJ2-3	TRBV10-3	CAIREGQGILNTQYF
-	TRBJ2-7	TRBV7-2	CASSLALYDSQYF
-	TRBJ1-1	TRBV3-1/TRBV3-2	CASSQENRYALGRSTEAFF
-	TRBJ1-5	TRBV2	CASSSNPTGPQPQHF
once	TRBJ1-3	TRBV29-1	CSVRQSYRNTIYF
-	TRBJ2-2	TRBV5-1	CASSLAAVAPGELFF
-	TRBJ1-6	TRBV7-8	CASSLVEGDSPLHF
-	TRBJ2-5	TRBV5-4	CASSLSGAQETQYF
-	TRBJ1-3	TRBV5-5	CASSGDYYSGNTIYF
few	TRBJ2-7	TRBV5-1	CASSLVAGSSYEQYF
-	TRBJ2-5	TRBV19	CASSNQGLETQYF
few	TRBJ2-1	TRBV19	CASSTPHRNTYNEQFF
-	TRBJ2-7	TRBV5-1	CASAEDKTYEQYF
-	TRBJ1-2	TRBV7-8	CASSGSGPIPLYGYTF
-	TRBJ2-7	TRBV6-5	CASEGTGPYEQYF
few	TRBJ1-6	TRBV12-3/TRBV12-4	CASSKNRDSPLHF
-	TRBJ2-5	TRBV3-1/TRBV3-2	CASSHTPGQGLETQYF
-	TRBJ2-7	TRBV6-6	CASSHPGTSGYEQYF
-	TRBJ1-1	TRBV6-2/TRBV6-3	CASSYGTVNTEAFF
-	TRBJ1-2	TRBV9	CASSVPGAPPGGYTF
-	TRBJ1-2	TRBV9	CASSASSYGYTF
-	TRBJ2-2	TRBV10-1	CASSDGQANTGELFF
-	TRBJ1-2	TRBV19	CASSMKGQWYGYTF
few	TRBJ2-7	TRBV10-3	CAISGPETGEVYEQYF
-	TRBJ2-1	TRBV4-1	CASSHILAGGEGEQFF
-	TRBJ2-7	TRBV4-1	CASSQVGTKKTYEQYF
-	TRBJ1-2	TRBV3-1/TRBV3-2	CASSQDLQGGPNYGYTF
-	TRBJ1-3	TRBV11-2	CASSSRLRTGHYSGNTIYF
medium-sized	TRBJ2-7	TRBV7-2	CASSLGVGHMSSYEQYF
-	TRBJ2-6	TRBV21-1	CASSHPPPDSSLSGANVLTF
-	TRBJ2-2	TRBV6-5	CASSPSFSTGELFF
-	TRBJ1-6	TRBV2	CASSDKGQGLYDSPLHF
-	TRBJ1-4	TRBV2	CASRTAPGSPATNEKLFF
-	TRBJ1-1	TRBV4-1	CASSLGVEREAEAFF
once	TRBJ2-3	TRBV5-1	CASSHQGGQFTDTQYF